This paragraph covers one T cell receptor beta chain sequence. Losses at the gene ends were 7 bases for V and 6 bases for J; bases not matched to a gene: 6. This CDR3 has 12 amino acids. CDR1 and CDR2 (germline): SGHDN, FVKESK. These data are taken from a study of blood T cell repertoires in COVID-19. About the research overall: The United States, Italy and Spain supplied acute and convalescent COVID-19 samples.

Measured with immunoSEQ multiplex PCR; TCRdb has only the in-frame clones, and not every one. The sample carries 40,000 to 60,000 clones, about 85% recorded once. Material: peripheral blood. The chain employs TRBV14 and TRBJ2-7; the match to TRBD1 covers 7 bases. The receptor was isolated from a woman aged 55-70 years with acute or convalescent COVID-19. The CDR3 spells CASTDTGVEQYF. The CDR3 bases are TGTGCCAGCACCGATACAGGGGTCGAGCAGTACTTC.